This T cell receptor beta chain was retrieved from a study of response to subunit inactivated influenza vaccine. The CDR3 is 14 amino acids. V was pared by 0 bases and J by 1 base, with 5 bases between. Germline loops: CDR1 ENHRY, CDR2 SYGVKD. In this sample, this clonotype turned up many times. As yet, its antigen is unknown. Study-level findings and limits: Only a handful of new T cells, the authors suggested, are recruited with each seasonal influenza vaccination.

TCRdb recomputed calls from the RT-PCR reads with MiXCR, one row per CDR3 protein. The repertoire includes 530,000 or so distinct CDR3 sequences, about 12% of them detected once, and roughly a tenth sits in the top ten. The origin of this receptor is a man aged 50 to 59 who received an inactivated influenza vaccine. The source material was PBMCs from blood, sampled on the day of vaccination. V usage is TRBV10-3 and J usage is TRBJ2-3; D ambiguous. CDR3 nucleotides: TGTGCCATCAGTGAGTCGACTGGCACAGATACGCAGTATTTT. Translating it yields CAISESTGTDTQYF.